This T cell receptor beta chain was retrieved from a study of shared clonotypes between healthy human individuals. This CDR3 spans 15 amino acids. In germline, CDR1 is SQVTM, CDR2 ANQGSEA. V was clipped by 7 bases and J by 5 bases, with 22 bases between them. Original data processing: Filtering differed for immunoSEQ, which gave only junction sequences without quality scores. Only in-frame clones appear in the TCRdb table, and some are missing; sequencing was by immunoSEQ multiplex PCR. The V and J calls and clone size are taken from that table; D and trimming were inferred from the DNA. The sample shows roughly 2,000,000 clones, over 85% of them seen only once. CD45RO negativity and positive selection for CCR7 defined naive CD8 cells, a population that excluded terminally differentiated effector memory CD45RA+ cells. Only Caucasian adults living in Nashville, Tennessee served as donors.

The sequenced material came from naive CD8+ T cells from PBMCs. This receptor was taken from a man aged 18 to 30 in good health. Some clones in this sample may be carry-over from other donors' samples. The chain recombines TRBV29-1 with TRBJ2-3; maybe TRBD1 (7 bases). The CDR3: CSEAGGKGRGDTQYF. DNA for the CDR3: TGCAGCGAAGCAGGGGGGAAGGGGCGAGGAGATACGCAGTATTTT.